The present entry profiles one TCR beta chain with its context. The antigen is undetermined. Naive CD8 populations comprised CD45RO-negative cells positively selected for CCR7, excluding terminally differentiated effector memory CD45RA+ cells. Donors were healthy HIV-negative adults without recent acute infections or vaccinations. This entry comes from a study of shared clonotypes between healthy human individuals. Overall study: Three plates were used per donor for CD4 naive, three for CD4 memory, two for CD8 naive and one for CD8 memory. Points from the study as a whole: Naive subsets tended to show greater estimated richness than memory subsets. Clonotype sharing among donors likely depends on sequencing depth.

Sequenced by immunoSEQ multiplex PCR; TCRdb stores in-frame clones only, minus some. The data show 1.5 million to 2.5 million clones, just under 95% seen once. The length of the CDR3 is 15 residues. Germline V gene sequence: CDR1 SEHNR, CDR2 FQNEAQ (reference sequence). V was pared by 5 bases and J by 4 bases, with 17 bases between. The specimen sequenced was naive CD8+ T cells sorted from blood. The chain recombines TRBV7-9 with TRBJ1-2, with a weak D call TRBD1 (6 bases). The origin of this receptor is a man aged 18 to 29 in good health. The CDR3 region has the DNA TGTGCCAGCAGCGTTAGGGGTGACAGGCTCTATGGCTACACCTTC. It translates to CASSVRGDRLYGYTF.